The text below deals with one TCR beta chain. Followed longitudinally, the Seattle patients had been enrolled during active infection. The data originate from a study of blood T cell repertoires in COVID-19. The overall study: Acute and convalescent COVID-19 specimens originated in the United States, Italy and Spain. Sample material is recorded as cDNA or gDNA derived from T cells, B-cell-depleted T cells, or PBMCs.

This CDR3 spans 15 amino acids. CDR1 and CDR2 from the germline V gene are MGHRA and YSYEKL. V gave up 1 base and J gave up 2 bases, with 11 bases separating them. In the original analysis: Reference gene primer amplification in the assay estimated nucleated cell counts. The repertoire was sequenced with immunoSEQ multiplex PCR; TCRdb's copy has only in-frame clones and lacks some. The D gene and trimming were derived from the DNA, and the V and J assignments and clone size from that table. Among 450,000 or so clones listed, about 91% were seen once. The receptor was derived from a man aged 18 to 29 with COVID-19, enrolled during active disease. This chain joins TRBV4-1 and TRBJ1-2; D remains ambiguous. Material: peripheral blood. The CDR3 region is CASSQGRELNYGYTF. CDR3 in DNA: TGCGCCAGCAGCCAAGGACGGGAACTGAACTATGGCTACACCTTC.